The 17 T cell receptor beta chains in this list originate from one sample, sequenced in a study of early T cells in non-severe SARS-CoV-2 infection. In TCRdb, the 5' RACE reads were re-called with MiXCR into one record per CDR3 protein. The sample has tens of thousands of distinct CDR3 sequences, approximately 13% seen once. Sequenced: whole blood. The receptor source for this set is an adult who was a healthcare worker with PCR-confirmed SARS-CoV-2 infection or an uninfected control (not recorded which).

This sequence joins TRBV29-1 and TRBJ2-7; 9 bases align to TRBD1. This CDR3 spans 11 amino acids. V shed 7 bases, J shed 6 bases, and the junction held 4 bases outside the gene matches. Germline V gene lookup returns CDR1 SQVTM and CDR2 ANQGSEA. This chain's CDR3 is CSGRGQGEQYF. In DNA, the CDR3 is TGCAGCGGGAGGGGACAGGGCGAGCAGTACTTC.

This clonotype was seen a few times. CDR3 coding DNA: TGCGCCAGCAGCGACAGGGGCTCCTACGAGCAGTACTTC. Its protein is CASSDRGSYEQYF. This chain joins TRBV5-1 and TRBJ2-7, with 8 bases lining up with TRBD1. V was pared by 4 bases and J by 0 bases, with 0 bases of the junction left unmatched. The germline gives CDR1 SGHRS, CDR2 YFSETQ. The length of the CDR3 is 13 residues.

V is TRBV6-6 and J is TRBJ2-3, with D possibly being TRBD2 (6 bases). Per the germline V gene, CDR1 is MNHNY and CDR2 is SVGAGI (reference sequence). Trimming removed 6 bases at V and 6 bases at J, with 10 bases between. The CDR3 totals 12 residues. The CDR3 protein is CASSRDSDTQYF. The CDR3 bases are TGTGCCAGCAGCAGGGACTCCGATACGCAGTATTTT.

In its sample, this clonotype was seen a few times. The rearrangement links TRBV18 to TRBJ1-1; the D is unclear. CDR1 is KGHSH and CDR2 is LQKENI in the germline V gene. The CDR3 covers 13 residues. The V gene lost 2 bases and the J gene lost 1 base, with 5 bases spanning the gap. CDR3 residues: CASSPSANTEAFF. CDR3 coding DNA: TGTGCCAGCTCACCATCGGCGAACACTGAAGCTTTCTTT.

The genes are TRBV7-3 and TRBJ2-7, with a possible D match to TRBD2 (6 bases). CDR1 and CDR2 from the germline V gene are SGHTA and FQGTGA. Deletions cut 6 bases from V and 1 base from J, with 16 bases between. The CDR3 sequence is 15 residues long. The CDR3 loop is CASSPGQGGSYEQYF. CDR3 DNA sequence: TGTGCCAGCAGTCCCGGGCAGGGAGGTTCCTACGAGCAGTACTTC.

This clonotype was counted between two and nine times. The chain combines TRBV28 with TRBJ2-1; TRBD1 aligns across 7 bases. The CDR3 consists of 15 residues. Trimming cost V 9 bases and J 2 bases; bases outside gene matches: 10. CDR1 MDHEN and CDR2 SYDVKM come from the germline V gene. This chain's CDR3 is CASTRDSATYNEQFF. The CDR3 bases are TGTGCCAGTACAAGGGACAGCGCTACCTACAATGAGCAGTTCTTC.

This clonotype was counted ten times or more. The gene calls are TRBV5-6 and TRBJ2-7, with D maybe TRBD2 (5 bases). The CDR3 extends over 15 amino acids. The germline V gene encodes CDR1 SGHDT and CDR2 YYEEEE. V lost 3 bases, J lost 2 bases, and 15 bases lay in between. DNA of the CDR3: TGTGCCAGCAGCTCGGATCCGGGATTCCCCTACGAGCAGTACTTC. This translates into CASSSDPGFPYEQYF.

This clonotype was detected many times. The chain uses TRBV29-1 and TRBJ1-1; D uncertain. Trimming removed 6 bases from V and 0 bases from J, with 11 bases in between. Germline values: CDR1 SQVTM, CDR2 ANQGSEA. The length of the CDR3 is 13 residues. CDR3 region: CSVRHQMNTEAFF. The CDR3 DNA follows: TGCAGCGTCCGTCATCAGATGAACACTGAAGCTTTCTTT.

This clonotype has only a few counts. V usage is TRBV10-3 and J usage is TRBJ1-1; D gene uncertain. CDR3 length: 13 residues. The germline gives CDR1 ENHRY, CDR2 SYGVKD. The V end lost 3 bases, the J end lost 0 bases, and 5 bases lay between the germline ends. CDR3: CAISDNMNTEAFF. In DNA, the CDR3 is TGTGCCATCAGTGACAACATGAACACTGAAGCTTTCTTT.

The chain is built from TRBV9 and TRBJ2-3; a possible D gene is TRBD2 (5 bases). Per the germline V gene, CDR1 is SGDLS and CDR2 is YYNGEE. The CDR3 has 13 residues. Trimming took 0 bases from V and 6 from J, leaving 8 bases between them. DNA of the CDR3: TGTGCCAGCAGCGTAGCTAGCTCTGATACGCAGTATTTT. Its translation: CASSVASSDTQYF.

The genes are TRBV28 and TRBJ1-6, with a possible D match to TRBD1 (5 bases). This CDR3 has 15 amino acids. V lost 1 base, J lost 7 bases, and 11 bases lay in between. Germline V lookup: CDR1 MDHEN, CDR2 SYDVKM. The CDR3 loop is CASSLLFPGNSPLHF. The CDR3 region has the DNA TGTGCCAGCAGTTTATTGTTCCCAGGGAATTCACCCCTCCACTTT. Using reference TRBV28 and TRBJ1-6 for the parts outside the CDR3, the full variable domain is DVKVTQSSRYLVKRTGEKVFLECVQDMDHENMFWYRQDPGLGLRLIYFSYDVKMKEKGDIPEGYSVSREKKERFSLILESASTNQTSMYLCASSLLFPGNSPLHFGNGTRLTVT.

The DNA of the CDR3 is TGTGCCAGCAGCAGAGGGGACAGGGAGGAGACCCAGTACTTC. Encoded protein: CASSRGDREETQYF. V gene TRBV7-2 combines with J gene TRBJ2-5, with 9 bases identical to TRBD1. The ends lost 5 bases at V and 5 bases at J; junction bases unmatched: 6. The CDR3 spans 14 residues. Looked up from germline, CDR1 is SGHTA and CDR2 is FQGNSA.

The rearrangement uses TRBV25-1 and TRBJ2-7, with a weak D call TRBD1 (5 bases). Germline V gene lookup returns CDR1 MGHDK and CDR2 SYGVNS. This CDR3 is built from 15 residues. V was pared by 5 bases and J by 3 bases, with 17 bases between. CDR3 sequence reads: CASSLTASGSYEQYF. DNA for the CDR3: TGTGCCAGCAGTCTGACAGCCTCAGGCAGCTACGAGCAGTACTTC.

The rearrangement links TRBV20-1 to TRBJ2-1; TRBD1 or TRBD2 may be the D gene (5 bases each). Trimming removed 3 bases from V and 3 bases from J, with 21 bases in between. In germline, CDR1 is DFQATT, CDR2 SNEGSKA (reference sequence). The CDR3 spans 17 residues. This CDR3 reads CSASSQGVVNYYNEQFF. The CDR3 region has the DNA TGCAGTGCTAGTAGCCAGGGAGTGGTAAACTACTACAATGAGCAGTTCTTC.

Many counts were recorded for this clonotype. Here the CDR3 DNA reads TGCAGTGCCAGACGTCAGAGCTCCTATAATTCACCCCTCCACTTT. It codes for CSARRQSSYNSPLHF. This chain connects TRBV20-1 to TRBJ1-6; D gene ambiguous. The germline V gene has CDR1 DFQATT and CDR2 SNEGSKA (reference sequence). The CDR3 sequence is 15 residues long. The V end lost 6 bases, the J end lost 0 bases, and 12 bases lay between the germline ends.

This clonotype was counted ten times or more. V and J are TRBV11-2 and TRBJ2-5, with unresolved D. The CDR3 runs to 14 residues. Germline CDR1 SGHAT, CDR2 FQNNGV. Trimming removed 0 bases at V and 2 bases at J, with 7 bases between. The CDR3 loop is CASSLDWWQETQYF. CDR3 nucleotide sequence: TGTGCCAGCAGCTTAGATTGGTGGCAAGAGACCCAGTACTTC.

This chain links TRBV5-5 with TRBJ1-1; TRBD1 aligns across 7 bases. V trimming: 4 bases; J trimming: 4 bases; junction bases outside the gene matches: 4. There are 13 residues in the CDR3. Germline values: CDR1 SGHKS, CDR2 YYEKEE (reference sequence). In DNA form, the CDR3 reads TGTGCCAGCAGCCTACAGGGGAGCACTGAAGCTTTCTTT. The encoded protein is CASSLQGSTEAFF. The full variable domain, completed using reference TRBV5-5 and TRBJ1-1, is DAGVTQSPTHLIKTRGQQVTLRCSPISGHKSVSWYQQVLGQGPQFIFQYYEKEERGRGNFPDRFSARQFPNYSSELNVNALLLGDSALYLCASSLQGSTEAFFGQGTRLTVV.